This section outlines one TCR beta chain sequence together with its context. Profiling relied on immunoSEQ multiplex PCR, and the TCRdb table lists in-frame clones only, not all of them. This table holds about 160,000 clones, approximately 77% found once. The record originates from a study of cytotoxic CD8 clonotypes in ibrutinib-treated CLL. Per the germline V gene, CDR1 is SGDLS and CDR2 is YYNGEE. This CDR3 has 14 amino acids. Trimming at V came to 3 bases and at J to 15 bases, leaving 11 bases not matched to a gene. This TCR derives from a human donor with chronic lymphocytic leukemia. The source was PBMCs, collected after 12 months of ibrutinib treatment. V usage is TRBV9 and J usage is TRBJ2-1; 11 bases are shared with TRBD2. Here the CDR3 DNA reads TGTGCCAGCAGCGCTACCTATAGCGGGGGGGTGGTGTTCTTC. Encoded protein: CASSATYSGGVVFF.